This passage covers 9 T cell receptor beta chains from one sample sequenced in a study of blood T cell repertoires in COVID-19. Produced via immunoSEQ multiplex PCR; TCRdb's table is partial and in-frame only. There are approximately 220,000 clones in the sample; 86% occur only once, and 2% to 2.5% lies in the top ten. The specimen sequenced was peripheral blood. The receptors originated from a woman between 50 and 59 years old with acute or convalescent COVID-19.

CDR3 in DNA: TGTGCCAGCAGTTGGACAGGGGGCGATGGCTACACCTTC. Protein: CASSWTGGDGYTF. The chain links TRBV12-3 or TRBV12-4 to TRBJ1-2, with TRBD1 identical over 11 bases. Trimming at V came to 4 bases and at J to 6 bases, leaving 1 base not matched to a gene. CDR3 length equals 13 residues.

The chain's CDR3 is CADFTEKGPGTEAFF. CDR3 coding DNA: TGTGCCGACTTCACTGAGAAAGGCCCGGGGACTGAAGCTTTCTTT. The V call is TRBV3-1 (or the pseudogene TRBV3-2), the J call TRBJ1-1; D not certain. V gave up 11 bases and J gave up 5 bases, with 24 bases separating them. CDR3 length: 15 residues. Germline CDR1 is LGHDT and CDR2 is YNNKEL (reference sequence).

The rearrangement uses TRBV24-1 and TRBJ1-5; TRBD1 aligns across 7 bases. The CDR3 has 16 residues. Per the germline V gene, CDR1 is KGHDR and CDR2 is SFDVKD. After removal of 5 bases from V and 3 bases from J, the junction contained 9 bases not matched to a gene. The CDR3 here is CATSVKGTAYNQPQHF. CDR3 DNA sequence: TGTGCCACCAGTGTAAAAGGGACAGCTTACAATCAGCCCCAGCATTTT.

The rearrangement uses TRBV5-1 and TRBJ2-6; tentative D call: TRBD1 (6 bases). Germline V gene data show CDR1 as SGHRS and CDR2 as YFSETQ. V was clipped by 4 bases and J by 0 bases, with 11 bases between them. This CDR3 has 16 residues. This CDR3 reads CASSIRQDSGANVLTF. CDR3 nucleotide sequence: TGCGCCAGCAGCATAAGACAGGACTCTGGGGCCAACGTCCTGACTTTC.

This clone was seen a few times. The V gene is TRBV7-9, the J gene TRBJ1-1; tentatively, D is TRBD1 (6 bases). CDR1 is SEHNR and CDR2 is FQNEAQ in the germline V gene (reference sequence). This CDR3 contains 15 residues. V lost 1 base to trimming and J lost 7 bases, with 16 bases between them. The CDR3 bases are TGTGCCAGCAGCTTAGAAAACAGGGCTCGGGATGAAGCTTTCTTT. Translating gives CASSLENRARDEAFF.

This clone came up a few times. The chain is built from TRBV19 and TRBJ2-3, with a tentative D call TRBD1 (5 bases). Germline V gene lookup returns CDR1 LNHDA and CDR2 SQIVND (reference sequence). This CDR3 has 15 amino acids. The V and J ends lost 1 base and 2 bases respectively, with 10 bases between them. The CDR3, as DNA: TGTGCCAGTAGTATAGCACACAGGTTCACAGATACGCAGTATTTT. Translated: CASSIAHRFTDTQYF.

About this clone: Other nucleotide sequences from this sample produce the same CDR3. The chain combines TRBV9 with TRBJ2-3, with D unclear. The germline V and J ends were trimmed by 3 bases and 0 bases, with 5 bases remaining between them. The germline V gene encodes CDR1 SGDLS and CDR2 YYNGEE. The CDR3 has 13 residues. CDR3 nucleotides: TGTGCCAGCAGCGCGACTAGCACAGATACGCAGTATTTT. This encodes CASSATSTDTQYF.

A few counts support this clone. The genes are TRBV7-2 and TRBJ2-3, with 11 bases lining up with TRBD2. CDR1 and CDR2 (germline): SGHTA, FQGNSA. The V and J ends lost 6 bases and 3 bases, in that order; junction bases with no gene match: 8. The CDR3 contains 16 residues. CDR3: CASSPKIAGGTDTQYF. The CDR3 nucleotides are TGTGCCAGCAGTCCTAAAATAGCGGGAGGGACAGATACGCAGTATTTT.

In this sample, this clone turned up once. The chain joins TRBV18 to TRBJ1-3, with 7 bases lining up with TRBD1. The CDR3 consists of 15 residues. Per the germline V gene, CDR1 is KGHSH and CDR2 is LQKENI. Trimming removed 5 bases from V and 2 bases from J; junction bases left unmatched: 6. The CDR3 loop reads CASSREGAPGNTIYF. CDR3 nucleotides: TGTGCCAGCTCAAGAGAGGGGGCGCCTGGAAACACCATATATTTT.